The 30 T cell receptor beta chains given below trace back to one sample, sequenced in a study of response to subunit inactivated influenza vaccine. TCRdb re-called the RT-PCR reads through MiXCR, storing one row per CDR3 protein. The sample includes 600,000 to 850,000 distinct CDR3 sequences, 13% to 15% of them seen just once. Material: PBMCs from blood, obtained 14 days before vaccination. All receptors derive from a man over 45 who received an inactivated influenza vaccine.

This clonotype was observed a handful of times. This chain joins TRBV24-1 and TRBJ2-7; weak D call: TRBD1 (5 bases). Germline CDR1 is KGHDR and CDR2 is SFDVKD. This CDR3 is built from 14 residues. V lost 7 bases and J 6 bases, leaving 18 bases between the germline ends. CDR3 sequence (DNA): TGTGCCACCAGCGGGCAGGGCGTTGGGCGCGAGCAGTACTTC. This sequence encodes CATSGQGVGREQYF.

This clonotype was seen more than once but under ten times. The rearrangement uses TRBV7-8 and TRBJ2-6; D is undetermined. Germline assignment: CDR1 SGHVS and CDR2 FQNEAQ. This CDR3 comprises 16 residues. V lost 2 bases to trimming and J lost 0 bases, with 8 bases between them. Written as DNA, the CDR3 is TGTGCCAGCAGCTTACTCCTCAGCTCTGGGGCCAACGTCCTGACTTTC. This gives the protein CASSLLLSSGANVLTF.

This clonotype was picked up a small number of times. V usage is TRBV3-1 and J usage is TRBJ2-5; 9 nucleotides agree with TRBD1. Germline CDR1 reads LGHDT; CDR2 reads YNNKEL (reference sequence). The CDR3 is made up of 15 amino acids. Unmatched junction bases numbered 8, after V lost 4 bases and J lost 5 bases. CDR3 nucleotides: TGTGCCAGCAGCCTGAACGGACAGGGGTGGGAGACCCAGTACTTC. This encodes CASSLNGQGWETQYF.

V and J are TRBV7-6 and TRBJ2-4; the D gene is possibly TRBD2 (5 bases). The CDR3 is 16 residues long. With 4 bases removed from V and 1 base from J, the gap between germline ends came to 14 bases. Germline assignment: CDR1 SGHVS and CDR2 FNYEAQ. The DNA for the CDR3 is TGTGCCAGCAGCTCCGGGGTAGCCGGCGCCAAAAACATTCAGTACTTC. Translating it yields CASSSGVAGAKNIQYF.

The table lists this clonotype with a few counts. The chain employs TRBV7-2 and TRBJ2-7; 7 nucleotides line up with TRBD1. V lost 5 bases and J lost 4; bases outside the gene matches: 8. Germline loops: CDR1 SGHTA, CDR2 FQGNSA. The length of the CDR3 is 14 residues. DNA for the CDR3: TGTGCCAGCAGCAAACGGGACAGAGTTTACGAGCAGTACTTC. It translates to CASSKRDRVYEQYF.

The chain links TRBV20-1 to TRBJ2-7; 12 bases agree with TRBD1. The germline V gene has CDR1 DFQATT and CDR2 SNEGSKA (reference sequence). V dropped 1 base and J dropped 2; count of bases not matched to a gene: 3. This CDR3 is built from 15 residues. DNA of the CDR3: TGCAGTGCTAGAGTGGGACAGGGGGCAACCTACGAGCAGTACTTC. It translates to CSARVGQGATYEQYF.

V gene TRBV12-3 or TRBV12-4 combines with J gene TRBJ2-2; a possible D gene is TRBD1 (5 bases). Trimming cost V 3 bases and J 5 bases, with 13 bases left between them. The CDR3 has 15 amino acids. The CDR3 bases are TGTGCCAGCAGTTTTGGGGCCAGCCGAACCGGGGAGCTGTTTTTT. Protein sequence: CASSFGASRTGELFF.

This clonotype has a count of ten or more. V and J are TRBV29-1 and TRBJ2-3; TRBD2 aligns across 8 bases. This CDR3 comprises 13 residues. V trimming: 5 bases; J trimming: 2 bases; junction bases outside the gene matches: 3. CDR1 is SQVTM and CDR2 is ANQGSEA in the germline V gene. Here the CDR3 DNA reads TGCAGCGTTAGCGGGAGATCCACAGATACGCAGTATTTT. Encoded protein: CSVSGRSTDTQYF.

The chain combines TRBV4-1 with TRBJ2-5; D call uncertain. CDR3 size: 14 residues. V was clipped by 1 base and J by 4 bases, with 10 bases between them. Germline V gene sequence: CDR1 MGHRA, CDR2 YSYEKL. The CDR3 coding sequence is TGCGCCAGCAGCCAAGGGCGGATGGGAGAGACCCAGTACTTC. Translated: CASSQGRMGETQYF.

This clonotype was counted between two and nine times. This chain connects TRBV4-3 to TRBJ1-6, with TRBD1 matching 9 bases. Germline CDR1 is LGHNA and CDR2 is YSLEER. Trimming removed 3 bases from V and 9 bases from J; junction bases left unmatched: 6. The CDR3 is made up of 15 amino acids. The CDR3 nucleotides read TGCGCCAGCAGCCACAAAACAGGGGGCGGTTCACCCCTCCACTTT. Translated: CASSHKTGGGSPLHF.

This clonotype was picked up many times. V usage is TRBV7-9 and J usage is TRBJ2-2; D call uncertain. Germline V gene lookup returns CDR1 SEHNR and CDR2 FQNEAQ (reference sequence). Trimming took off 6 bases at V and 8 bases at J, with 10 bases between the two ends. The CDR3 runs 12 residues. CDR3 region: CASSFLGGELFF. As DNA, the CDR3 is TGTGCCAGCAGTTTCCTTGGGGGGGAGCTGTTTTTT. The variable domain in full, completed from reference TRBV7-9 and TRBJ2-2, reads DTGVSQNPRHKITKRGQNVTFRCDPISEHNRLYWYRQTLGQGPEFLTYFQNEAQLEKSRLLSDRFSAERPKGSFSTLEIQRTEQGDSAMYLCASSFLGGELFFGEGSRLTVL.

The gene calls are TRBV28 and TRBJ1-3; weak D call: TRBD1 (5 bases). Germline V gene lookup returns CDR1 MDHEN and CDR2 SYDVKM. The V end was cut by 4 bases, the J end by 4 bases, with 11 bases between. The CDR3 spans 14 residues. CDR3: CASSSMQGGNTIYF. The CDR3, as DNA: TGTGCCAGCAGTTCGATGCAGGGAGGAAACACCATATATTTT.

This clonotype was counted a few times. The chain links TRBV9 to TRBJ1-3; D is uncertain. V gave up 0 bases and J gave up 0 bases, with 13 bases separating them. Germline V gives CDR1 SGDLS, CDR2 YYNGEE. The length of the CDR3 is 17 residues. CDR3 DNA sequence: TGTGCCAGCAGCGTAGATGTGGGAAGGACCTCTGGAAACACCATATATTTT. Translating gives CASSVDVGRTSGNTIYF.

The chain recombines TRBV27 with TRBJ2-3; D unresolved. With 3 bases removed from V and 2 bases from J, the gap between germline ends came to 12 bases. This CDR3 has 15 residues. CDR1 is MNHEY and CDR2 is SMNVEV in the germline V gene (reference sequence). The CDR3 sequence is CASSLSQLSTDTQYF. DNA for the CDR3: TGTGCCAGCAGTTTGTCCCAACTTTCCACAGATACGCAGTATTTT.

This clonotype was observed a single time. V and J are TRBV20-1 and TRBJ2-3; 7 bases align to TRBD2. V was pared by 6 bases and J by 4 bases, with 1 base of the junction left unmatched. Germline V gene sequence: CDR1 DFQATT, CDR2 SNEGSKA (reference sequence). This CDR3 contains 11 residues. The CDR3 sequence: CSAGGSDTQYF. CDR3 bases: TGCAGTGCCGGGGGGTCAGATACGCAGTATTTT.

CDR3 protein: CAWRTSGATYEQYF. CDR3 DNA sequence: TGTGCCTGGAGGACTAGCGGCGCTACATACGAGCAGTACTTC. The V call is TRBV30, the J call TRBJ2-7; 9 bases map to TRBD2. The germline V gene has CDR1 GTSNPN and CDR2 SVGIG (reference sequence). Trimming took 3 bases from V and 4 from J; bases not matched to a gene: 7. The CDR3 spans 14 residues.

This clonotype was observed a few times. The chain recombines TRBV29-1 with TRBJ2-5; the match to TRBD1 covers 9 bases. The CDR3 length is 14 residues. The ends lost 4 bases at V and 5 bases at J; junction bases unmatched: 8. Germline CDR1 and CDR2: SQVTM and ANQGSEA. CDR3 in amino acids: CSVGEGTGRETQYF. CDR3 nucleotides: TGCAGCGTTGGGGAGGGGACAGGGAGGGAGACCCAGTACTTC.

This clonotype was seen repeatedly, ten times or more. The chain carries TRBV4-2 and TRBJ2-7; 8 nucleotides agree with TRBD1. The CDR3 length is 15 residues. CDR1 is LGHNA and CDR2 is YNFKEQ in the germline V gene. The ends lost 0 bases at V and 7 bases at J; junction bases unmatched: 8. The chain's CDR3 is CASSQESGQGREQYF. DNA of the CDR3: TGTGCCAGCAGCCAAGAAAGCGGACAGGGAAGGGAGCAGTACTTC.

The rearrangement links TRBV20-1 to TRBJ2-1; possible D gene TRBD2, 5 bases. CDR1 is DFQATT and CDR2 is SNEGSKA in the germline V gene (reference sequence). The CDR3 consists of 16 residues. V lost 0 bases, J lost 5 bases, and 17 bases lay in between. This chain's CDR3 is CSARDGSEADHNEQFF. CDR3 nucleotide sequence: TGCAGTGCTAGAGATGGGTCGGAAGCGGACCACAATGAGCAGTTCTTC.

The CDR3 spells CASSLWPSGGQYNEQFF. The CDR3 nucleotides read TGTGCCAGCAGCTTATGGCCTAGCGGGGGGCAGTACAATGAGCAGTTCTTC. The rearrangement links TRBV7-8 to TRBJ2-1, with TRBD2 identical over 11 bases. Germline V gives CDR1 SGHVS, CDR2 FQNEAQ. V trimming: 2 bases; J trimming: 4 bases; junction bases outside the gene matches: 7. The length of the CDR3 is 17 residues.

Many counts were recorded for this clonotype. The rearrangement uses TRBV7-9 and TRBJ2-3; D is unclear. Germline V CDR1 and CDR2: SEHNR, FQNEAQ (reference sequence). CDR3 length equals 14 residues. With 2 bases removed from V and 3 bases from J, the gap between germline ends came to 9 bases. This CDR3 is CASSLTVMTDTQYF. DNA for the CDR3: TGTGCCAGCAGCTTAACCGTGATGACAGATACGCAGTATTTT. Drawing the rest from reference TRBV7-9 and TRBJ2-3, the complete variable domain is DTGVSQNPRHKITKRGQNVTFRCDPISEHNRLYWYRQTLGQGPEFLTYFQNEAQLEKSRLLSDRFSAERPKGSFSTLEIQRTEQGDSAMYLCASSLTVMTDTQYFGPGTRLTVL.

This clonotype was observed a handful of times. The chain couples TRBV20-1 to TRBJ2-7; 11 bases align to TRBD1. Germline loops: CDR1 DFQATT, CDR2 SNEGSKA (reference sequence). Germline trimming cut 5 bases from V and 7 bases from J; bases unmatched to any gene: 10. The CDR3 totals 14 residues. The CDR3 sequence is CSAVSGTGGLEQYF. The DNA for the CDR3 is TGCAGTGCTGTTTCCGGGACAGGGGGATTAGAGCAGTACTTC.

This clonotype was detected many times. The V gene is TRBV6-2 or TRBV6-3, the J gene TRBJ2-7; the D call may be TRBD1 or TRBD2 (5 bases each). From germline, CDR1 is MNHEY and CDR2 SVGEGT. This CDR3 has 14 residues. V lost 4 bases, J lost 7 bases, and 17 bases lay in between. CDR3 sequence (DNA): TGTGCCAGCAGTTTCTTCCGGGACGAATTTGAGCAGTACTTC. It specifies CASSFFRDEFEQYF.

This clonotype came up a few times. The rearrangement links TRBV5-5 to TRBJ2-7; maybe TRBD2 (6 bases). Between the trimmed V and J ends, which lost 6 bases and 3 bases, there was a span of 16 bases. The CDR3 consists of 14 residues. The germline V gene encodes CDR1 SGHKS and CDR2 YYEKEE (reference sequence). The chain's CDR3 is CASKPLLEGYEQYF. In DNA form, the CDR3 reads TGTGCCAGCAAACCACTACTGGAGGGCTACGAGCAGTACTTC. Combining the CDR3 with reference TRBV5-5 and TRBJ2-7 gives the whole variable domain DAGVTQSPTHLIKTRGQQVTLRCSPISGHKSVSWYQQVLGQGPQFIFQYYEKEERGRGNFPDRFSARQFPNYSSELNVNALLLGDSALYLCASKPLLEGYEQYFGPGTRLTVT.

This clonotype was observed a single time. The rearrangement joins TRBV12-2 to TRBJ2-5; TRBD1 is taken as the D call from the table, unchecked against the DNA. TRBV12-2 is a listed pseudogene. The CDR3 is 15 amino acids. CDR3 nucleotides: TGTGCAAGTCGCCGCCCCCGGCGGGCCCAAGAGACCCAGTACTTC. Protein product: CASRRPRRAQETQYF.

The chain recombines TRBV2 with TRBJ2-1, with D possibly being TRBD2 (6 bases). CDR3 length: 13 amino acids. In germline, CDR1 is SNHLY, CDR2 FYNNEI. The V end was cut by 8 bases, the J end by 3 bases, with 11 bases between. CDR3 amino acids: CASLSGGYNEQFF. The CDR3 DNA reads TGTGCCAGCCTTAGCGGAGGCTACAATGAGCAGTTCTTC.

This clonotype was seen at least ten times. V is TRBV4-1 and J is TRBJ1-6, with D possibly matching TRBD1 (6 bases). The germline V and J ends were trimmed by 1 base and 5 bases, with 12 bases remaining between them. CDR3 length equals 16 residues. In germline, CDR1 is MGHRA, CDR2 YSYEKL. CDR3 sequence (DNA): TGCGCCAGCAGCCAAGTCGCGGACAGTCATAATTCACCCCTCCACTTT. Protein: CASSQVADSHNSPLHF.

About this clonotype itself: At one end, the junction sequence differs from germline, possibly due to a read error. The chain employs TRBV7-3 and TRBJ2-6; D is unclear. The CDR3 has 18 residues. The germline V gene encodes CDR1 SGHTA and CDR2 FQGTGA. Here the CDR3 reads CASSLTSSQVSGANVLTF. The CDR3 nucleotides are TGTGCCAGCAGCCTAACTTCTTCACAAGTATCTGGGGCCAACGTCCTGACTTTC.

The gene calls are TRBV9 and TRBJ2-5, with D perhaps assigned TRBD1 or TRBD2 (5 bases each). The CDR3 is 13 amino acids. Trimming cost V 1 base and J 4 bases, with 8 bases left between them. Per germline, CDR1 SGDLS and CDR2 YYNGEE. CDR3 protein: CASSVRDGETQYF. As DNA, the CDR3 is TGTGCCAGCAGCGTAAGGGACGGAGAGACCCAGTACTTC.

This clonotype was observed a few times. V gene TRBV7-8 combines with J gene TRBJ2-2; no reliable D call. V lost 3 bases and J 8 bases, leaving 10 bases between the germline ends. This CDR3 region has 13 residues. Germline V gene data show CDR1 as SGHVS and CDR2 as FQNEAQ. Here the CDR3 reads CASSFSAGGELFF. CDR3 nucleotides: TGTGCCAGCAGCTTCAGTGCCGGGGGGGAGCTGTTTTTT.